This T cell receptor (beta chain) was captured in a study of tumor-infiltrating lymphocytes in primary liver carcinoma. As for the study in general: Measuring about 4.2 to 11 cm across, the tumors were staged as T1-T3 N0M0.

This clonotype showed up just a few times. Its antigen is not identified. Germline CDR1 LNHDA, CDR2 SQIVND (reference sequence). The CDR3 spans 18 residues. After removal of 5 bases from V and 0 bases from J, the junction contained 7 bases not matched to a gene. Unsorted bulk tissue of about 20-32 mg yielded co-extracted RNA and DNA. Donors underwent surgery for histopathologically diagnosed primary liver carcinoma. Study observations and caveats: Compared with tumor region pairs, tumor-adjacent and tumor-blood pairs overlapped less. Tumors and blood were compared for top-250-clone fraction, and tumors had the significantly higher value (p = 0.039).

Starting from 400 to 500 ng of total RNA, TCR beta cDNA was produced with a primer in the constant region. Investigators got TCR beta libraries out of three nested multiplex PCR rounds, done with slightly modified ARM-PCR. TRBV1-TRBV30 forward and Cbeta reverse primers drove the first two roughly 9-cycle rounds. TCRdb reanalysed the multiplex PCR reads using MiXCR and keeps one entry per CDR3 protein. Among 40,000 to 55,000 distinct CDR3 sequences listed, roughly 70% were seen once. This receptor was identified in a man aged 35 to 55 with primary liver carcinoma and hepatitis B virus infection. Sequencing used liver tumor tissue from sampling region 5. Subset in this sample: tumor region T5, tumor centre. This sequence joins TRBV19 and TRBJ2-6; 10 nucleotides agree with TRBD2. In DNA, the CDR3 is TGTGCCAGTAGTCCCCTCGGACTAGCGGCCTCTGGGGCCAACGTCCTGACTTTC. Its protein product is CASSPLGLAASGANVLTF.